This TCR beta chain comes out of a study of CD8 T cells in ankylosing spondylitis. Study-wide results and limits: Typical of ankylosing spondylitis blood, it appeared, was a TCR beta motif of seven to nine highly homologous variants. Disease-linked clones reportedly showed significant enrichment in matched ankylosing spondylitis synovial fluid.

This CDR3 comprises 15 residues. Germline values: CDR1 LGHDT, CDR2 YNNKEL (reference sequence). Trimming cost V 1 base and J 7 bases, with 16 bases left between them. From the 5' RACE reads, TCRdb called clonotypes with MiXCR, one entry per CDR3 protein. The table has almost 400,000 distinct CDR3 sequences, approximately 20% seen once. To note about this clonotype: Its antigen is unidentified.

Material for sequencing was blood, either unsorted or a sorted T cell fraction (not recorded which). V usage is TRBV3-1 and J usage is TRBJ1-1; a possible D gene is TRBD1 (5 bases). This sequence was found in a male donor with ankylosing spondylitis. CDR3 region: CASSQVFGSQGEAFF. The CDR3, as DNA: TGTGCCAGCAGCCAAGTGTTCGGTAGCCAGGGTGAAGCTTTCTTT.